The present T cell receptor beta chain was sequenced within a study of cytomegalovirus exposure and HLA in healthy donors. Sequencing used immunoSEQ multiplex PCR; TCRdb keeps in-frame clones, though not all of them. This sample has over 150,000 clones, with 85% to 90% found just once. This clone was observed once. This CDR3 region has 14 residues. The trim removed 10 bases at V and 5 bases at J, leaving 9 bases unmatched. Per the germline V gene, CDR1 is MDHEN and CDR2 is SYDVKM. Sequencing used PBMCs. J is TRBJ2-3 and V is TRBV28, with 10 bases lining up with TRBD2. The source of this sequence is a human donor in good health. In DNA, the CDR3 is TGTGCCACCCTACCTAGCGGGAGTGGAGATACGCAGTATTTT. It translates to CATLPSGSGDTQYF.